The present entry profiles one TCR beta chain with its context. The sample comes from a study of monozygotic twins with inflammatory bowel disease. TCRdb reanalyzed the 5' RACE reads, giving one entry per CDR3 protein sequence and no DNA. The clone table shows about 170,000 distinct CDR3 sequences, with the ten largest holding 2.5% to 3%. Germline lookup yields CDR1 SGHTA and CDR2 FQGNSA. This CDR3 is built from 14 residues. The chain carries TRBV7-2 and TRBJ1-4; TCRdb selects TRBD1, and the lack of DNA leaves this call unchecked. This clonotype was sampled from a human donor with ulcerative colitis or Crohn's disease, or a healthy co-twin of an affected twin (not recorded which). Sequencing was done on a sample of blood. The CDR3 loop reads CASSPGQGYEKLFF.